Listed below are T cell receptor beta chains from one sample, sequenced in a study of T cell responses to AZD1222 COVID-19 vaccine. The assay was immunoSEQ multiplex PCR, and TCRdb's table has in-frame clones only and misses some. The sample shows 150,000 or so clones, around nine tenths of them seen only once. Sequenced here: peripheral blood, sampled on day 0 of AZD1222 vaccination. These receptors all stem from an adult in good health. Both conserved end residues are part of each CDR3. The D gene is left open where the match is weak. Expanded clones get a size class; other rows say once, few or many, or leave the size out.

TRBJ1-1,-,-,TRBV4-3,15,CASSQDSAGNTEAFF,TGCGCCAGCAGCCAAGATTCCGCAGGGAACACTGAAGCTTTCTTT
TRBJ1-2,once,-,TRBV4-3,14,CASPGRGPNYGYTF,TGCGCCAGCCCCGGGCGGGGCCCCAACTATGGCTACACCTTC
TRBJ2-7,once,TRBD2,TRBV27,18,CASSLHLPSSGLSYEQYF,TGTGCCAGCAGTCTCCACCTCCCTAGTAGCGGGCTCTCCTACGAGCAGTACTTC
TRBJ2-7,few,-,TRBV11-3,14,CASSLAATSYEQYF,TGTGCCAGCAGCTTAGCAGCGACCTCCTACGAGCAGTACTTC
TRBJ2-1,-,TRBD1,TRBV24-1,15,CATSDWGQGRNEQFF,TGTGCCACCAGTGACTGGGGACAGGGGCGAAATGAGCAGTTCTTC
TRBJ2-1,-,TRBD2,TRBV7-9,17,CASSPRLAGETYNEQFF,TGTGCCAGCAGCCCCCGACTAGCGGGGGAAACCTACAATGAGCAGTTCTTC
TRBJ2-2,-,-,TRBV6-5,15,CASTNSGANTGELFF,TGTGCCAGCACAAATTCAGGAGCGAACACCGGGGAGCTGTTTTTT
TRBJ1-5,-,-,TRBV4-1,14,CASRREGINQPQHF,TGCGCCAGCAGACGCGAGGGGATCAATCAGCCCCAGCATTTT
TRBJ2-7,-,TRBD2,TRBV11-2,14,CASSLGLAGDKQYF,TGTGCCAGCAGCTTAGGGCTAGCGGGAGATAAGCAGTACTTC
TRBJ2-3,few,-,TRBV6-6,14,CASSYPAGLLAQYF,TGTGCCAGCAGTTACCCCGCGGGGCTCCTCGCGCAGTATTTT
TRBJ2-1,once,TRBD2,TRBV28,14,CASSILAGVDEQFF,TGTGCCAGCAGTATCCTAGCGGGAGTGGACGAGCAGTTCTTC
TRBJ1-4,-,-,TRBV5-1,14,CASSPADANEKLFF,TGCGCCAGCAGCCCGGCCGACGCTAATGAAAAACTGTTTTTT
TRBJ2-1,-,-,TRBV29-1,11,CSVEGNNEQFF,TGCAGCGTTGAAGGGAACAATGAGCAGTTCTTC
TRBJ2-7,-,TRBD1,TRBV9,15,CASSNRQGVTYEQYF,TGTGCCAGCAGCAACCGACAGGGAGTTACCTACGAGCAGTACTTC
TRBJ1-1,-,TRBD1,TRBV4-1,18,CASSQPTGGVFMNTEAFF,TGCGCCAGCAGCCAACCGACAGGGGGTGTTTTTATGAACACTGAAGCTTTCTTT
TRBJ2-7,-,TRBD1,TRBV27,14,CASNLQGGSYEQYF,TGTGCCAGCAATCTACAGGGGGGATCCTACGAGCAGTACTTC
TRBJ1-1,-,-,TRBV5-1,15,CASKPQSSSNTEAFF,TGCGCCAGCAAGCCCCAGTCCTCTTCGAACACTGAAGCTTTCTTT
TRBJ2-3,-,TRBD1,TRBV28,14,CASSLFRGTDTQYF,TGTGCCAGCAGTTTATTCAGGGGGACAGATACGCAGTATTTT
TRBJ1-5,-,-,TRBV9,15,CASSPDGDSNQPQHF,TGTGCCAGCAGCCCGGACGGCGATAGCAATCAGCCCCAGCATTTT
TRBJ1-1,-,-,TRBV6-2/TRBV6-3,14,CASSFGTVRTEAFF,TGTGCCAGCAGTTTCGGGACGGTTAGGACTGAAGCTTTCTTT
TRBJ1-2,once,TRBD1,TRBV28,16,CASSLIVDRARGGYTF,TGTGCCAGCAGTTTAATAGTGGACAGGGCACGGGGTGGCTACACCTTC
TRBJ1-2,-,-,TRBV5-1,15,CASSLAPGGDDGYTF,TGCGCCAGCAGCTTGGCCCCAGGAGGGGACGATGGCTACACCTTC
TRBJ2-5,-,TRBD2,TRBV5-1,15,CASSPGLAGMETQYF,TGCGCCAGCAGCCCCGGTCTAGCGGGAATGGAGACCCAGTACTTC
TRBJ1-1,-,TRBD1,TRBV19,14,CASRTDRSYTEAFF,TGTGCCAGTAGGACGGACAGGTCGTACACTGAAGCTTTCTTT
TRBJ1-1,once,TRBD1,TRBV6-1,15,CASSEAPGTATEAFF,TGTGCCAGCAGTGAAGCGCCAGGGACAGCCACTGAAGCTTTCTTT
TRBJ2-3,many,-,TRBV10-3,15,CAISESTGSTDTQYF,TGTGCCATCAGTGAGTCGACGGGCAGCACAGATACGCAGTATTTT
TRBJ2-3,-,-,TRBV19,13,CASNGFQGDTQYF,TGTGCCAGTAATGGGTTCCAAGGAGATACGCAGTATTTT
TRBJ1-2,-,-,TRBV5-4,15,CASRPWGGPNYGYTF,TGTGCCAGCAGGCCTTGGGGAGGCCCGAACTATGGCTACACCTTC
TRBJ1-4,-,-,TRBV11-3,12,CASSAPGEKLFF,TGTGCCAGCAGCGCCCCCGGTGAAAAACTGTTTTTT
TRBJ1-2,-,-,TRBV9,16,CASSVSPEREFNGYTF,TGTGCCAGCAGCGTATCCCCGGAGAGGGAATTTAATGGCTACACCTTC
TRBJ2-7,-,-,TRBV6-5,15,CASIIQEGTIDEQYF,TGTGCCAGCATTATTCAGGAAGGTACTATCGACGAGCAGTACTTC
TRBJ1-4,-,TRBD1,TRBV11-2,14,CASSSGTGGEKLFF,TGTGCCAGCAGCTCCGGGACAGGGGGTGAAAAACTGTTTTTT
TRBJ2-1,-,-,TRBV28,14,CASNPHRVGGEQFF,TGTGCCAGCAATCCCCACAGGGTAGGGGGAGAGCAGTTCTTC
TRBJ2-7,-,-,TRBV13,13,CASSVPSSYEQYF,TGTGCCAGCAGCGTACCCAGCTCCTACGAGCAGTACTTC
TRBJ2-1,-,-,TRBV18,15,CASSPGRARVNEQFF,TGTGCCAGCTCACCGGGCAGGGCTCGGGTCAATGAGCAGTTCTTC
TRBJ1-1,-,-,TRBV7-2,16,CASSLEQLWRNTEAFF,TGTGCCAGCAGCTTAGAGCAGCTCTGGAGGAACACTGAAGCTTTCTTT
TRBJ2-1,-,-,TRBV9,13,CASSVGAGNEQFF,TGTGCCAGCAGCGTAGGGGCTGGCAATGAGCAGTTCTTC
TRBJ2-3,-,TRBD1,TRBV7-9,14,CASSTRTGVDTQYF,TGTGCCAGCAGCACCAGGACAGGAGTGGATACGCAGTATTTT
TRBJ1-1,-,-,TRBV5-1,14,CASSLIAVSTEAFF,TGCGCCAGCAGCTTGATAGCAGTAAGCACTGAAGCTTTCTTT
TRBJ1-2,-,-,TRBV7-9,13,CASSYYPGNGYTF,TGTGCCAGCAGCTACTACCCAGGGAATGGCTACACCTTC
TRBJ2-7,-,-,TRBV2,13,CASSPGHQYEQYF,TGTGCCAGCAGCCCGGGACATCAATACGAGCAGTACTTC
TRBJ1-6,-,-,TRBV7-9,12,CASSWGDSPLHF,TGTGCCAGCAGCTGGGGGGATTCACCCCTCCACTTT